A selection of T cell receptor beta chains follows, all from one sample in a study of T cell changes during pregnancy in multiple sclerosis. Data came from immunoSEQ multiplex PCR; TCRdb stores just in-frame clones and leaves some out. The sample contains approximately 41,000 clones, about 94% of which appear only once. This sample comprised CD8+ T cells from peripheral blood mononuclear cells, obtained in the third trimester of pregnancy. All receptors derive from a female donor with multiple sclerosis, enrolled in a pregnancy study. The CDR3 runs from the conserved cysteine through the conserved F or W. A D gene is named only where the DNA matches it firmly. Clone size is given for some rows only: seen once, a few or many times, or a class if the clone is expanded.

CASSSRAGTGYNEQFF	TGTGCCAGCAGCTCCCGTGCCGGGACAGGCTACAATGAGCAGTTCTTC	.	TRBV11-2	TRBJ2-1	TRBD1
CASSPRNQETQYF	TGTGCCAGCTCACCCAGAAACCAAGAGACCCAGTACTTC	.	TRBV28	TRBJ2-5	.
CASRLQGQETQYF	TGTGCCAGCAGACTACAGGGGCAAGAGACCCAGTACTTC	.	TRBV28	TRBJ2-5	TRBD1
CASKLRDRWPNEKLFF	TGTGCCAGCAAACTCCGGGACAGGTGGCCTAATGAAAAACTGTTTTTT	.	TRBV28	TRBJ1-4	TRBD1
CASSLRHGFTDEQFF	TGTGCCAGCAGTCTACGACATGGATTTACGGATGAGCAGTTCTTC	.	TRBV27	TRBJ2-1	.
CASSLDRGEWAYNEQFF	TGTGCCAGCAGTCTAGACAGGGGGGAGTGGGCCTACAATGAGCAGTTCTTC	.	TRBV28	TRBJ2-1	TRBD1
CASSPTYTEPTETQYF	TGTGCCAGCAGCCCCACTTATACAGAACCGACAGAGACCCAGTACTTC	.	TRBV7-2	TRBJ2-5	.
CASSFFRVETDTQYF	TGTGCCAGCTCTTTTTTCAGGGTGGAAACAGATACGCAGTATTTT	.	TRBV27	TRBJ2-3	.
CASSEQEYWGPNQPQHF	TGTGCCAGCAGTGAACAAGAGTATTGGGGGCCTAATCAGCCCCAGCATTTT	.	TRBV6-1	TRBJ1-5	.
CASNPDSSSYEQYF	TGTGCCAGCAACCCGGACAGCAGCTCCTACGAGCAGTACTTC	.	TRBV6-5	TRBJ2-7	.
CASSPGTGETEAFF	TGTGCCAGCAGCCCCGGGACAGGGGAGACTGAAGCTTTCTTT	many	TRBV9	TRBJ1-1	TRBD1
CASSLNGFPEQFF	TGTGCCAGCAGTTTAAACGGGTTTCCTGAGCAGTTCTTC	.	TRBV27	TRBJ2-1	.
CASSLGLAGSEQYF	TGTGCCAGCAGTTTGGGACTAGCGGGGTCTGAGCAGTACTTC	.	TRBV27	TRBJ2-7	TRBD2
CASSGGSSSYEQYF	TGTGCCAGCAGCGGGGGCAGTAGCTCCTACGAGCAGTACTTC	.	TRBV9	TRBJ2-7	.
CASSNRDNYEQYF	TGTGCCAGCAGCAATCGGGACAACTACGAGCAGTACTTC	.	TRBV7-9	TRBJ2-7	.
CASRRDGQNIQYF	TGTGCCAGCAGGCGGGACGGACAAAACATTCAGTACTTC	.	TRBV6-1	TRBJ2-4	.
CATSRTSGTTGELFF	TGTGCCACCAGCAGAACTAGCGGGACCACCGGGGAGCTGTTTTTT	.	TRBV15	TRBJ2-2	TRBD2
CSVTQGSGYGYTF	TGCAGCGTTACGCAGGGGTCGGGTTATGGCTACACCTTC	.	TRBV29-1	TRBJ1-2	.
CASSLAGTGVYEQYF	TGTGCCAGCAGCTTAGCCGGGACAGGGGTCTACGAGCAGTACTTC	once	TRBV13	TRBJ2-7	TRBD1
CASTQGQGGSPQHF	TGTGCCAGTACCCAAGGACAGGGAGGATCGCCCCAGCATTTT	.	TRBV19	TRBJ1-5	TRBD1
CASSPDSNYQPQHF	TGTGCCAGCAGTCCTGACAGCAATTATCAGCCCCAGCATTTT	.	TRBV27	TRBJ1-5	.
CASTAGVEQYF	TGTGCCAGCACCGCAGGGGTCGAGCAGTACTTC	.	TRBV2	TRBJ2-7	.
CASSLLAGLTNEQFF	TGTGCCAGCAGTCTTCTAGCGGGGCTAACGAATGAGCAGTTCTTC	.	TRBV6-4	TRBJ2-1	TRBD2
CAWDRASYEQYF	TGTGCCTGGGACAGGGCATCCTACGAGCAGTACTTC	.	TRBV30	TRBJ2-7	TRBD1
CASSLGGDTYEQYF	TGTGCCAGCAGCTTGGGCGGGGATACCTACGAGCAGTACTTC	.	TRBV5-6	TRBJ2-7	.
CASSLGTSGSVGNEQFF	TGTGCCAGCAGCCTAGGGACTAGCGGGAGCGTAGGCAATGAGCAGTTCTTC	.	TRBV5-6	TRBJ2-1	TRBD2
CASSSGVTLNTEAFF	TGTGCCAGCAGCTCCGGGGTGACCTTGAACACTGAAGCTTTCTTT	.	TRBV7-9	TRBJ1-1	.
CASSFGGEQFF	TGTGCCAGCAGTTTTGGGGGGGAGCAGTTCTTC	.	TRBV27	TRBJ2-1	.
CASSISGGIYNEQFF	TGTGCCAGTAGTATATCAGGGGGCATTTACAATGAGCAGTTCTTC	.	TRBV19	TRBJ2-1	TRBD1
CASSLGGQVPYEQYF	TGTGCCAGCAGCTTAGGGGGACAGGTCCCCTACGAGCAGTACTTC	once	TRBV7-8	TRBJ2-7	TRBD1
CASSPQSALAVLLYNEQFF	TGTGCCAGCAGCCCCCAGTCGGCGTTAGCGGTCCTCCTCTACAATGAGCAGTTCTTC	.	TRBV27	TRBJ2-1	.
CASSDSGSHKNIQYF	TGTGCCAGCAGCGATAGCGGGAGCCATAAAAACATTCAGTACTTC	.	TRBV7-9	TRBJ2-4	TRBD2
CASSLDREDNEQFF	TGTGCCAGCTCCCTGGACAGGGAAGACAATGAGCAGTTCTTC	.	TRBV5-4	TRBJ2-1	TRBD1
CASSSSQGNTEAFF	TGCGCCAGCAGCTCTTCACAGGGGAACACTGAAGCTTTCTTT	.	TRBV5-1	TRBJ1-1	.
CASSAQGLSTDTQYF	TGTGCCAGCAGCGCCCAGGGGCTTAGCACAGATACGCAGTATTTT	.	TRBV9	TRBJ2-3	.
CSVEETTSGDYEQYF	TGCAGCGTTGAAGAGACGACTAGCGGGGACTACGAGCAGTACTTC	once	TRBV29-1	TRBJ2-7	TRBD2
CASSLTGSSYNEQFF	TGTGCCAGCAGCTTGACGGGGAGCTCCTACAATGAGCAGTTCTTC	.	TRBV7-6	TRBJ2-1	.
CASTPRGQGVSSYEQYF	TGTGCTAGCACCCCCCGGGGGCAGGGGGTGTCCTCCTACGAGCAGTACTTC	.	TRBV7-7	TRBJ2-7	.
CASSFRTGNTEAFF	TGTGCCAGCAGTTTCCGGACAGGGAACACTGAAGCTTTCTTT	.	TRBV28	TRBJ1-1	TRBD1
CASSRYGDTGELFF	TGTGCCAGCAGCCGGTACGGGGACACCGGGGAGCTGTTTTTT	.	TRBV9	TRBJ2-2	.
CSVVLAGSYEQYF	TGCAGCGTTGTCCTAGCGGGATCCTACGAGCAGTACTTC	.	TRBV29-1	TRBJ2-7	TRBD2
CASSPVPGLAGGSTDTQYF	TGCGCCAGCAGCCCAGTCCCGGGACTAGCGGGAGGGAGCACAGATACGCAGTATTTT	.	TRBV5-1	TRBJ2-3	TRBD2
CASSLLDREAYEQYF	TGCGCCAGCAGCCTCTTAGACAGGGAAGCCTACGAGCAGTACTTC	.	TRBV4-1	TRBJ2-7	TRBD1
CASSFLPYEQYF	TGTGCCAGCAGTTTTCTTCCCTACGAGCAGTACTTC	.	TRBV28	TRBJ2-7	.
CASSPNILAGEGYEQYF	TGTGCCAGCAGCCCAAACATTCTAGCGGGAGAGGGTTACGAGCAGTACTTC	.	TRBV7-2	TRBJ2-7	TRBD2
CASSRTSGTQETQYF	TGCGCCAGCAGCCGGACTAGCGGGACCCAAGAGACCCAGTACTTC	.	TRBV4-3	TRBJ2-5	TRBD2
CASSYPPFYNEQFF	TGTGCCAGCAGCTATCCACCCTTTTACAATGAGCAGTTCTTC	.	TRBV28	TRBJ2-1	.
CASSLIGRGQPQHF	TGTGCCAGCAGTTTAATCGGCAGGGGGCAGCCCCAGCATTTT	.	TRBV27	TRBJ1-5	TRBD1
CASSHGLAVDTQYF	TGTGCCAGCAGCCACGGACTAGCGGTAGATACGCAGTATTTT	.	TRBV7-2	TRBJ2-3	TRBD2
CASRLEAGGGTEAFF	TGTGCCAGCAGGCTGGAGGCGGGAGGGGGCACTGAAGCTTTCTTT	.	TRBV7-8	TRBJ1-1	.
CASRPGQGIYEQYF	TGTGCCAGCAGGCCGGGACAGGGGATCTACGAGCAGTACTTC	.	TRBV28	TRBJ2-7	TRBD1
CASSASLGSYDNEQFF	TGTGCCAGCAGTGCTTCGCTCGGTAGCTACGACAATGAGCAGTTCTTC	.	TRBV2	TRBJ2-1	.
CASRPGVNQDTEAFF	TGTGCGAGCCGACCAGGCGTAAACCAAGACACTGAAGCTTTCTTT	.	TRBV7-9	TRBJ1-1	.
CASSAQGPNEKLFF	TGCGCCAGCAGCGCACAGGGGCCTAATGAAAAACTGTTTTTT	.	TRBV5-1	TRBJ1-4	TRBD1
CASSQEDGSSYEQYF	TGCGCCAGCAGCCAAGAGGACGGGAGCTCCTACGAGCAGTACTTC	.	TRBV4-1	TRBJ2-7	.
CASSMGLAGYEQYF	TGTGCCAGTAGTATGGGGCTAGCGGGCTACGAGCAGTACTTC	.	TRBV19	TRBJ2-7	TRBD2
CASSSGINTGELFF	TGTGCCAGTAGCAGCGGGATTAACACCGGGGAGCTGTTTTTT	.	TRBV19	TRBJ2-2	TRBD2
CASSPPVEDTQYF	TGTGCCAGCAGCCCCCCAGTGGAGGATACGCAGTATTTT	.	TRBV7-9	TRBJ2-3	.
CASSFRAGGDTQYF	TGTGCCAGCAGTTTTCGAGCGGGGGGAGATACGCAGTATTTT	.	TRBV28	TRBJ2-3	TRBD2